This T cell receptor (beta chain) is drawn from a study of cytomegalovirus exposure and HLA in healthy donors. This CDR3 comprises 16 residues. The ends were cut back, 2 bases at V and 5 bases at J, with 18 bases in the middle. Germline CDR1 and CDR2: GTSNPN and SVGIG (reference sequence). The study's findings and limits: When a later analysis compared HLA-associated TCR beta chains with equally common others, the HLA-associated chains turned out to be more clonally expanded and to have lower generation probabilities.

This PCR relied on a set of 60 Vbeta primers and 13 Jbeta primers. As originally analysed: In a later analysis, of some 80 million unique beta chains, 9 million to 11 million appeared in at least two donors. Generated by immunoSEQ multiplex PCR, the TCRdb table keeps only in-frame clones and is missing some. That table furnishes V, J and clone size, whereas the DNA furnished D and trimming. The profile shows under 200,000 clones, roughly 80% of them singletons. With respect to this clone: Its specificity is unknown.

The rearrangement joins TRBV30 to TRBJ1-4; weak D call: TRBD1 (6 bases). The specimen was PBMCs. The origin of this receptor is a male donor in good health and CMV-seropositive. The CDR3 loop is CAWSLGQGLGNEKLFF. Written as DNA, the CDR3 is TGTGCCTGGAGTTTAGGGCAGGGGCTAGGAAATGAAAAACTGTTTTTT.